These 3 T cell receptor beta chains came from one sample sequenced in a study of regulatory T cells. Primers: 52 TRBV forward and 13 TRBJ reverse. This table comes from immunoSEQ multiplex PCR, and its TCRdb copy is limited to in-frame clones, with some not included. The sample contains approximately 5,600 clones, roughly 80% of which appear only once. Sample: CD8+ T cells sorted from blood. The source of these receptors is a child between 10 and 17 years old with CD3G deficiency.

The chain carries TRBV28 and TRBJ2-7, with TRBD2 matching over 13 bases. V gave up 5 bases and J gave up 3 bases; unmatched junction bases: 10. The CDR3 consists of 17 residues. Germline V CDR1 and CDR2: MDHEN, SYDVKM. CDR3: CASSTRTSGRLGYEQYF. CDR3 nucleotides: TGTGCCAGCAGTACCCGGACTAGCGGGAGATTGGGCTACGAGCAGTACTTC. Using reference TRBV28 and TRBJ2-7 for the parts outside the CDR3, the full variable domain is DVKVTQSSRYLVKRTGEKVFLECVQDMDHENMFWYRQDPGLGLRLIYFSYDVKMKEKGDIPEGYSVSREKKERFSLILESASTNQTSMYLCASSTRTSGRLGYEQYFGPGTRLTVT.

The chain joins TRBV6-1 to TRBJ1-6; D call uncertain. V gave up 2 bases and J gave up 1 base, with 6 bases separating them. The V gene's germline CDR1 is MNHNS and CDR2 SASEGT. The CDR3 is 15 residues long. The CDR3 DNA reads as TGTGCCAGCAGTGAACTAGCTTCCTATAATTCACCCCTCCACTTT. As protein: CASSELASYNSPLHF.

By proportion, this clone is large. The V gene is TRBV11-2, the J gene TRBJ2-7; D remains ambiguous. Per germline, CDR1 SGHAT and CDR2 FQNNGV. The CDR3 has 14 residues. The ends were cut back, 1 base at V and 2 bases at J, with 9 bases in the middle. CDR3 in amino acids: CASSLAGLPYEQYF. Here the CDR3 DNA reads TGTGCCAGCAGCTTAGCCGGCCTCCCCTACGAGCAGTACTTC.